Below, 30 T cell receptor beta chains from the same sample are listed, as sequenced in a study of radiotherapy plus CTLA-4 blockade in lung cancer. Measured with immunoSEQ multiplex PCR; TCRdb has only the in-frame clones, and not every one. This table has 65,000 to 100,000 clones, roughly four fifths appearing once. The sequencing here drew on peripheral blood, taken from a patient treated with radiotherapy plus ipilimumab. Receptor source: a human donor with non-small cell lung cancer who had stable disease on radiotherapy plus ipilimumab.

CDR3 DNA: TGTGCCAGCAGCGTAGCGGGAGATGCAGATACGCAGTATTTT. Protein sequence: CASSVAGDADTQYF. The chain uses TRBV5-4 and TRBJ2-3; 9 bases fit TRBD2. V shed 4 bases and J 4 bases; nucleotides not matched to a gene: 4. Germline values: CDR1 SGHNT, CDR2 YYREEE (reference sequence). This CDR3 has 14 amino acids.

The V call is TRBV28, the J call TRBJ1-5, with no clear D. The CDR3 is 15 amino acids. V was pared by 3 bases and J by 2 bases, with 11 bases between. CDR1 and CDR2 (germline): MDHEN, SYDVKM. The CDR3, as DNA: TGTGCCAGCAGTTTGGGTGGGTATGGCAATCAGCCCCAGCATTTT. Amino acid sequence: CASSLGGYGNQPQHF.

The chain couples TRBV9 to TRBJ1-1, with D unresolved. The CDR3 spans 16 residues. Germline CDR1 reads SGDLS; CDR2 reads YYNGEE. V was cut by 1 base and J by 0 bases, with 13 bases left in between. This CDR3 is CASSVSGGQLNTEAFF. CDR3 nucleotides: TGTGCCAGCAGCGTATCCGGTGGGCAGCTGAACACTGAAGCTTTCTTT.

This rearrangement joins TRBV6-1 to TRBJ2-7; D not resolved. This CDR3 region has 15 residues. The ends were cut back, 5 bases at V and 0 bases at J, with 14 bases in the middle. Germline assignment: CDR1 MNHNS and CDR2 SASEGT. Written as DNA, the CDR3 is TGTGCCAGCAGTCCACTCGCGGCCAGCTCCTACGAGCAGTACTTC. Translating gives CASSPLAASSYEQYF.

In the case of this clone: The same CDR3 is also encoded by other DNA sequences in this sample. The chain links TRBV28 to TRBJ1-5; 7 bases match TRBD1. Germline CDR1 and CDR2: MDHEN and SYDVKM. The CDR3 runs 14 residues. V shed 3 bases and J 3 bases; nucleotides not matched to a gene: 2. The CDR3 is CASSLTGPNQPQHF. CDR3 coding DNA: TGTGCCAGCAGTTTGACAGGGCCCAATCAGCCCCAGCATTTT.

The rearrangement links TRBV11-2 to TRBJ2-5; 10 positions match TRBD1. The assigned J gene may be wrong: the sequence end matches TRBJ2-7 better. CDR3 size: 15 residues. Germline V gene lookup returns CDR1 SGHAT and CDR2 FQNNGV. As DNA, the CDR3 is TGTGCCAGCAGCTTAGGAGGGACAGGGGTCTACGAGCAGTACTTC. As protein: CASSLGGTGVYEQYF.

V is TRBV2 and J is TRBJ1-5; 7 bases fit TRBD1. With V trimmed by 3 bases and J by 2 bases, 7 bases remained unmatched. Looked up from germline, CDR1 is SNHLY and CDR2 is FYNNEI. There are 16 residues in the CDR3. The CDR3: CASSDLQGTGNQPQHF. CDR3 DNA sequence: TGTGCCAGCAGTGACCTACAGGGGACAGGCAATCAGCCCCAGCATTTT. Together with reference TRBV2 and TRBJ1-5, the CDR3 gives the full variable domain: EPEVTQTPSHQVTQMGQEVILRCVPISNHLYFYWYRQILGQKVEFLVSFYNNEISEKSEIFDDQFSVERPDGSNFTLKIRSTKLEDSAMYFCASSDLQGTGNQPQHFGDGTRLSIL.

This chain uses TRBV19 with TRBJ2-1, with 8 bases that match TRBD2. Per germline, CDR1 LNHDA and CDR2 SQIVND (reference sequence). The CDR3 is made up of 15 amino acids. V trimming: 6 bases; J trimming: 2 bases; junction bases outside the gene matches: 6. This CDR3 reads CASRDSGNTYNEQFF. Written as DNA, the CDR3 is TGTGCCAGTAGGGATAGCGGGAACACCTACAATGAGCAGTTCTTC.

The chain is built from TRBV5-1 and TRBJ2-5; D unresolved. CDR1 is SGHRS, CDR2 YFSETQ, per germline. CDR3 size: 11 residues. V was cut by 4 bases and J by 3 bases, with 4 bases left in between. In DNA form, the CDR3 reads TGCGCCAGCAGCAGGGAAGAGACCCAGTACTTC. This encodes CASSREETQYF.

The chain recombines TRBV25-1 with TRBJ1-1, with D possibly being TRBD1 (5 bases). With 3 bases removed from V and 3 bases from J, the gap between germline ends came to 11 bases. Germline lookup yields CDR1 MGHDK and CDR2 SYGVNS. The CDR3 consists of 14 residues. As DNA, the CDR3 is TGTGCCAGCAGTGATTTAGGCAGGGACACTGAAGCTTTCTTT. It encodes CASSDLGRDTEAFF.

The chain joins TRBV27 to TRBJ2-3; D remains ambiguous. In germline, CDR1 is MNHEY, CDR2 SMNVEV (reference sequence). Trimming removed 2 bases at V and 0 bases at J, with 3 bases between. The CDR3 length is 13 residues. The CDR3 DNA reads TGTGCCAGCAGTTTAGGCAGCACAGATACGCAGTATTTT. Translated, it gives CASSLGSTDTQYF.

The chain has TRBV5-1 and TRBJ2-2; D gene unclear. The germline V gene has CDR1 SGHRS and CDR2 YFSETQ. This CDR3 is built from 13 residues. The V end lost 4 bases, the J end lost 3 bases, and 7 bases lay between the germline ends. As DNA, the CDR3 is TGCGCCAGCAGCCCCGAGGACACCGGGGAGCTGTTTTTT. It is translated as CASSPEDTGELFF. Using reference TRBV5-1 and TRBJ2-2 for the parts outside the CDR3, the full variable domain is KAGVTQTPRYLIKTRGQQVTLSCSPISGHRSVSWYQQTPGQGLQFLFEYFSETQRNKGNFPGRFSGRQFSNSRSEMNVSTLELGDSALYLCASSPEDTGELFFGEGSRLTVL.

The gene calls are TRBV7-9 and TRBJ1-1, with TRBD1 as a possible D gene (6 bases). The germline V gene encodes CDR1 SEHNR and CDR2 FQNEAQ (reference sequence). The V and J ends lost 2 bases and 11 bases respectively, with 15 bases between them. The length of the CDR3 is 13 residues. This chain's CDR3 is CASSLPTGGAAFF. CDR3 coding DNA: TGTGCCAGCAGCTTACCAACCGGGGGGGCGGCTTTCTTT.

This sequence joins TRBV19 and TRBJ2-5; 13 bases align to TRBD2. CDR1 LNHDA and CDR2 SQIVND come from the germline V gene (reference sequence). V dropped 3 bases and J dropped 5; count of bases not matched to a gene: 6. The CDR3 is 16 amino acids. The CDR3 sequence: CASSIRLAGGWETQYF. CDR3 bases: TGTGCCAGTAGTATTCGACTAGCGGGAGGATGGGAGACCCAGTACTTC.

This rearrangement joins TRBV6-1 to TRBJ1-2, with D possibly TRBD1 on 5 matching bases. Germline loops: CDR1 MNHNS, CDR2 SASEGT. The CDR3 sequence is 15 residues long. V lost 6 bases to trimming and J lost 1 base, with 15 bases between them. CDR3 region: CASSKRMGDNYGYTF. CDR3 in DNA: TGTGCCAGCAGCAAAAGGATGGGGGATAACTATGGCTACACCTTC.

This chain joins TRBV19 and TRBJ2-2; TRBD1 matches at 11 bases. V dropped 4 bases and J dropped 4; count of bases not matched to a gene: 2. CDR3 length: 15 amino acids. Germline assignment: CDR1 LNHDA and CDR2 SQIVND (reference sequence). CDR3 amino acids: CASSTGTGGTGELFF. The CDR3 region has the DNA TGTGCCAGTAGTACCGGGACAGGGGGCACCGGGGAGCTGTTTTTT.

V gene TRBV9 combines with J gene TRBJ1-6, with 8 positions matching TRBD1. This CDR3 has 15 residues. Germline-derived CDR1 and CDR2 are SGDLS and YYNGEE. V was clipped by 1 base and J by 9 bases; unmatched bases: 6. The CDR3 loop is CASSVSGQGGSPLHF. For the CDR3, the DNA is TGTGCCAGCAGCGTATCAGGACAGGGAGGTTCACCCCTCCACTTT.

The rearrangement links TRBV6-1 to TRBJ1-1, with no clear D. CDR1 and CDR2 from the germline V gene are MNHNS and SASEGT. CDR3 size: 16 residues. The germline V and J ends were trimmed by 2 bases and 7 bases, with 20 bases remaining between them. The CDR3 reads CASSEYPVSALDEAFF. The CDR3 nucleotides read TGTGCCAGCAGTGAATATCCGGTCTCTGCCCTTGATGAAGCTTTCTTT.

The chain joins TRBV7-9 to TRBJ1-4; 7 bases line up with TRBD1. This CDR3 is built from 14 residues. Germline CDR1 reads SEHNR; CDR2 reads FQNEAQ (reference sequence). The trim removed 3 bases at V and 5 bases at J, leaving 3 bases unmatched. The DNA of the CDR3 is TGTGCCAGCAGCTTGGGACAGCGGAATGAAAAACTGTTTTTT. Its protein product is CASSLGQRNEKLFF.

The chain is built from TRBV30 and TRBJ2-3, with no clear D. The germline CDR1 and CDR2 sequences are GTSNPN and SVGIG (reference sequence). The CDR3 is made up of 13 amino acids. Trimming took off 1 base at V and 2 bases at J, with 7 bases between the two ends. CDR3 region: CAWSALFTDTQYF. Here the CDR3 DNA reads TGTGCCTGGAGTGCCTTATTCACAGATACGCAGTATTTT.

The gene calls are TRBV5-4 and TRBJ2-1; either TRBD1 or TRBD2 may fit D (6 bases each). CDR3 length: 15 amino acids. V was clipped by 6 bases and J by 9 bases, with 22 bases between them. CDR1 and CDR2 from the germline V gene are SGHNT and YYREEE (reference sequence). This CDR3 reads CASNRGFRDNSEQFF. DNA for the CDR3: TGTGCCAGCAACCGGGGGTTCCGGGACAATAGTGAGCAGTTCTTC.

This clone showed up just a few times. This chain joins TRBV28 and TRBJ1-5; a possible D gene is TRBD1 (6 bases). The CDR3 has 16 residues. Germline V CDR1 and CDR2: MDHEN, SYDVKM. V gave up 5 bases and J gave up 1 base, with 15 bases separating them. CDR3 DNA sequence: TGTGCCAGCAGTCTACAGGGACCTGGGAGCAATCAGCCCCAGCATTTT. Translating gives CASSLQGPGSNQPQHF.

The chain employs TRBV7-2 and TRBJ1-5; 7 positions agree with TRBD1. Trimming removed 5 bases from V and 2 bases from J; junction bases left unmatched: 6. Germline V gives CDR1 SGHTA, CDR2 FQGNSA. The CDR3 length is 15 residues. The chain's CDR3 is CASSVTGLGNQPQHF. Here the CDR3 DNA reads TGTGCCAGCAGCGTGACAGGGCTTGGCAATCAGCCCCAGCATTTT.

The chain joins TRBV5-1 to TRBJ2-3; 10 bases are shared with TRBD2. The V segment lost 3 bases and the J segment 0 bases; nucleotides outside the gene matches: 4. The germline CDR1 and CDR2 sequences are SGHRS and YFSETQ. The CDR3 is 16 amino acids. The CDR3 region has the DNA TGCGCCAGCAGCTATAGCGGGGGGTCTAGCACAGATACGCAGTATTTT. It translates to CASSYSGGSSTDTQYF.

The sample holds a few counts of this clone. The chain employs TRBV19 and TRBJ1-5; 8 bases fit TRBD1. The CDR3 contains 15 residues. The germline CDR1 and CDR2 sequences are LNHDA and SQIVND (reference sequence). The ends lost 1 base at V and 4 bases at J; junction bases unmatched: 3. CDR3 protein: CASSIVDRENQPQHF. As DNA, the CDR3 is TGTGCCAGTAGTATAGTGGACAGGGAAAATCAGCCCCAGCATTTT.

The rearrangement uses TRBV11-2 and TRBJ2-5, with 9 bases aligning to TRBD2. The CDR3 has 18 amino acids. Per the germline V gene, CDR1 is SGHAT and CDR2 is FQNNGV. Losses at the gene ends were 1 base for V and 2 bases for J; bases not matched to a gene: 11. The CDR3 loop is CASSLGRRLAAEQETQYF. CDR3 bases: TGTGCCAGCAGCTTAGGTCGAAGACTAGCGGCCGAACAAGAGACCCAGTACTTC.

The chain couples TRBV10-3 to TRBJ1-1; D possibly corresponds to TRBD1 (5 bases). Germline V gives CDR1 ENHRY, CDR2 SYGVKD. V was shortened by 11 bases and J by 2 bases, with 18 bases between the two germline ends. This CDR3 has 14 residues. Here the CDR3 DNA reads TGTGCCCTCCTACAACAGGACATAAACACTGAAGCTTTCTTT. Translating gives CALLQQDINTEAFF.

This clone was recorded only once. This rearrangement joins TRBV9 to TRBJ2-5; D unresolved. This CDR3 has 13 residues. V was pared by 0 bases and J by 5 bases, with 8 bases between. The germline gives CDR1 SGDLS, CDR2 YYNGEE. CDR3: CASSVAQGETQYF. The CDR3 DNA reads TGTGCCAGCAGCGTAGCTCAAGGGGAGACCCAGTACTTC.

V is TRBV28 and J is TRBJ2-7, with a tentative D call TRBD2 (5 bases). The CDR3 extends over 17 amino acids. The V end was cut by 4 bases, the J end by 5 bases, with 24 bases between. Germline V gene data show CDR1 as MDHEN and CDR2 as SYDVKM. The CDR3 is CASSSSLLVRYGDEQYF. The CDR3 DNA is TGTGCCAGCAGTTCTTCCCTACTAGTGAGGTACGGGGACGAGCAGTACTTC.

The V gene is TRBV28, the J gene TRBJ2-7, with 12 bases matching TRBD2. V was clipped by 1 base and J by 1 base; unmatched bases: 5. The CDR3 consists of 17 residues. Germline loops: CDR1 MDHEN, CDR2 SYDVKM. The CDR3 loop reads CASSLLASGRGSYEQYF. As DNA, the CDR3 is TGTGCCAGCAGTTTATTGGCTAGCGGGAGGGGATCCTACGAGCAGTACTTC.